One and the same sample provided the 30 T cell receptor beta chains below, sequenced in a study of read filtering for tumor transcriptome and immune sequencing. This library used around 400 ng RNA and molecular barcoded adaptors spanning alpha/delta and beta/gamma chains. TCRdb processed the reads anew with MiXCR; each CDR3 protein has one entry. The table records about 47,000 distinct CDR3 sequences, approximately 12% of them present only once. The source material was a population of CD138-negative cells sorted from bone marrow. The receptor source for this set is a donor aged 40 or older with multiple myeloma.

Points on this clonotype: This sequence is one base from a far larger clone and is likely a read error. The chain carries TRBV7-9 and TRBJ2-1; D remains unclear. CDR3 size: 12 residues. In germline, CDR1 is SEHNR, CDR2 FQNEAQ (reference sequence). The CDR3 coding sequence is TGTGCCAGCAGCTTAGCGTACAATGATCAGTTCTTC. This translates into CASSLAYNDQFF.

This clonotype showed up many times. This chain connects TRBV6-1 to TRBJ1-5; TRBD1 agrees at 9 bases. The CDR3 spans 19 residues. Germline V gene sequence: CDR1 MNHNS, CDR2 SASEGT. The V and J ends lost 4 bases and 2 bases, in that order; junction bases with no gene match: 15. The CDR3 region is CASSVSEGQGNYGNQPQHF. CDR3 DNA: TGTGCCAGCAGTGTCTCCGAGGGACAGGGAAACTATGGCAATCAGCCCCAGCATTTT.

This clonotype was detected many times. The CDR3 coding sequence is TGCAGTGCCAAATTAACGTTACGACTAGCGGGAGGATACGAGCAGTACTTC. It is translated as CSAKLTLRLAGGYEQYF. The gene calls are TRBV20-1 and TRBJ2-7; 13 bases line up with TRBD2. Germline values: CDR1 DFQATT, CDR2 SNEGSKA (reference sequence). This CDR3 comprises 17 residues. The junction had 15 bases not matched to a gene; V was cut back by 6 bases and J by 4 bases.

In this sample, this clonotype turned up a few times. The chain uses TRBV28 and TRBJ2-5; D is possibly TRBD1 or TRBD2 (5 bases each). The CDR3 has 12 amino acids. From germline, CDR1 is MDHEN and CDR2 SYDVKM. Trimming removed 9 bases at V and 5 bases at J, with 13 bases between. The CDR3 sequence is CASLEGKETQYF. As DNA, the CDR3 is TGTGCCAGTCTCGAGGGGAAGGAGACCCAGTACTTC. The full variable domain, rest sourced from reference TRBV28 and TRBJ2-5, is DVKVTQSSRYLVKRTGEKVFLECVQDMDHENMFWYRQDPGLGLRLIYFSYDVKMKEKGDIPEGYSVSREKKERFSLILESASTNQTSMYLCASLEGKETQYFGPGTRLLVL.

This clonotype was counted many times. This chain uses TRBV7-9 with TRBJ2-5; the D is unclear. In germline, CDR1 is SEHNR, CDR2 FQNEAQ (reference sequence). V gave up 2 bases and J gave up 2 bases, with 15 bases separating them. This CDR3 spans 16 amino acids. The CDR3 nucleotides are TGTGCCAGCAGCTTACAACGTCCTAGGGCTCAAGAGACCCAGTACTTC. Its translation: CASSLQRPRAQETQYF.

There are many counts of this clonotype. The chain is built from TRBV7-9 and TRBJ1-4; D is unclear. The CDR3 consists of 14 residues. V was pared by 7 bases and J by 2 bases, with 11 bases between. The V gene's germline CDR1 is SEHNR and CDR2 FQNEAQ (reference sequence). Written as DNA, the CDR3 is TGTGCCAGCACCCGAACCGGCACTAATGAAAAACTGTTTTTT. This sequence encodes CASTRTGTNEKLFF. The full variable domain, with the rest looked up from reference TRBV7-9 and TRBJ1-4, is DTGVSQNPRHKITKRGQNVTFRCDPISEHNRLYWYRQTLGQGPEFLTYFQNEAQLEKSRLLSDRFSAERPKGSFSTLEIQRTEQGDSAMYLCASTRTGTNEKLFFGSGTQLSVL.

The chain recombines TRBV9 with TRBJ2-5; no reliable D call. The CDR3 extends over 14 amino acids. Germline CDR1 reads SGDLS; CDR2 reads YYNGEE. Deletions cut 3 bases from V and 5 bases from J, with 14 bases between. CDR3 loop: CASSGPPSGETQYF. CDR3 DNA: TGTGCCAGCAGCGGGCCTCCGTCTGGGGAGACCCAGTACTTC.

As concerns this clonotype: One junction end does not reproduce the germline sequence, and a read error may be involved. This chain links TRBV4-3 with TRBJ2-2, with TRBD2 matching 11 bases. CDR3 length equals 16 residues. The germline V gene encodes CDR1 LGHNA and CDR2 YSLEER. DNA of the CDR3: TGCTCCAGAAGCCAAGAACTAGCGGGAGTTGGCGGGGAGCTGTTTTTT. It specifies CSRSQELAGVGGELFF.

This clonotype was seen at least ten times. The chain carries TRBV18 and TRBJ2-1; possible D gene TRBD1, 5 bases. CDR1 and CDR2 (germline): KGHSH, LQKENI. Trimming stripped 3 bases from V and 6 bases from J, with 18 bases between. CDR3 length equals 16 residues. The CDR3 nucleotides read TGTGCCAGCTCACCCTACCAGGGATCAGGGATCAATGAGCAGTTCTTC. Translating it yields CASSPYQGSGINEQFF.

This clonotype came up many times. The chain recombines TRBV29-1 with TRBJ2-7; 7 bases agree with TRBD1. From germline, CDR1 is SQVTM and CDR2 ANQGSEA. The CDR3 sequence is 12 residues long. J was trimmed by 6 bases and V by 6 bases; bases with no gene match: 8. The CDR3 region has the DNA TGCAGCGTATCTAACAGGGGACGCGAGCAGTACTTC. This encodes CSVSNRGREQYF.

This clonotype was found many times. The chain joins TRBV19 to TRBJ2-2; 11 bases align to TRBD2. CDR1 LNHDA and CDR2 SQIVND come from the germline V gene (reference sequence). The CDR3 sequence is 19 residues long. Trimming cost V 7 bases and J 3 bases; bases outside gene matches: 16. The DNA for the CDR3 is TGTGCCAGTACAAGACGGCCGGCTAGCGGGAGGTTGTACACCGGGGAGCTGTTTTTT. This translates into CASTRRPASGRLYTGELFF.

Notes on this clonotype: One end of the junction does not line up with germline, which may come from a read error. V usage is TRBV7-9 and J usage is TRBJ1-1, with a weak D call TRBD1 (5 bases). Germline V CDR1 and CDR2: SEHNR, FQNEAQ (reference sequence). This CDR3 is 14 amino acids long. CDR3 in DNA: TGTGCCAGCCTCCCCCTTGACTCGGACACTGAAGTTTTCTTT. Protein: CASLPLDSDTEVFF. The full variable domain, completed using reference TRBV7-9 and TRBJ1-1, is DTGVSQNPRHKITKRGQNVTFRCDPISEHNRLYWYRQTLGQGPEFLTYFQNEAQLEKSRLLSDRFSAERPKGSFSTLEIQRTEQGDSAMYLCASLPLDSDTEVFFGQGTRLTVV.

This clonotype was seen a handful of times. CDR3 nucleotide sequence: TGCAGCGTTGTAGCGGTCGCCTACAATGAGCAGTTCTTC. It translates to CSVVAVAYNEQFF. This rearrangement joins TRBV29-1 to TRBJ2-1, with D possibly TRBD2 on 6 matching bases. Germline V gene sequence: CDR1 SQVTM, CDR2 ANQGSEA. This CDR3 has 13 amino acids. V was pared by 4 bases and J by 2 bases, with 9 bases between.

This clonotype has a count of ten or more. V gene TRBV11-3 combines with J gene TRBJ2-2, with D possibly TRBD1 on 5 matching bases. Trimming took 0 bases from V and 2 from J, leaving 10 bases between them. CDR3 size: 16 residues. Per the germline V gene, CDR1 is SGHNT and CDR2 is YENEEA. CDR3 residues: CASSLEWGLNTGELFF. The DNA of the CDR3 is TGTGCCAGCAGCTTAGAGTGGGGCCTCAACACCGGGGAGCTGTTTTTT. Using reference TRBV11-3 and TRBJ2-2 for the parts outside the CDR3, the full variable domain is EAGVVQSPRYKIIEKKQPVAFWCNPISGHNTLYWYLQNLGQGPELLIRYENEEAVDDSQLPKDRFSAERLKGVDSTLKIQPAELGDSAVYLCASSLEWGLNTGELFFGEGSRLTVL.

In its sample, this clonotype was seen a few times. A much larger clone is a single base away; this may be a read error. The rearrangement links TRBV7-9 to TRBJ2-3, with a weak D call TRBD2 (6 bases). The CDR3 sequence is 14 residues long. Germline V gives CDR1 SEHNR, CDR2 FQNEAQ (reference sequence). Trimming left V 4 bases short and J 0 bases short, with 8 bases between. The CDR3 nucleotides read TGTGCCAGCAGCTGCGGGACTAGCACAGATACGCAGTATTTT. Its translation: CASSCGTSTDTQYF.

As regards this clonotype: One end of the junction varies from germline; a read error may be responsible. The chain has TRBV6-5 and TRBJ2-2; the D is unclear. This CDR3 is built from 13 residues. From germline, CDR1 is MNHEY and CDR2 SVGAGI. CDR3 amino acids: CASSYANTRELFF. The CDR3 DNA is TGTGCCAGCAGTTATGCGAACACCCGGGAGCTGTTTTTT.

Worth noting for this clonotype: Since a much larger clone is just one base distant, this may be a read error. The rearrangement uses TRBV20-1 and TRBJ1-2; TRBD1 is a possible D gene (6 bases). The CDR3 has 16 residues. Germline CDR1 and CDR2: DFQATT and SNEGSKA (reference sequence). The V and J ends lost 7 bases and 6 bases respectively, with 27 bases between them. CDR3 sequence reads: CSVPGREGQNLDGYTF. The CDR3, as DNA: TGCAGTGTCCCGGGGAGAGAGGGACAAAATTTGGATGGCTACACCTTC.

Only one count was recorded for this clonotype. A read error likely explains this, since a far larger clone differs by one base. J is TRBJ2-1 and V is TRBV6-6; maybe TRBD1 (6 bases). Looked up from germline, CDR1 is MNHNY and CDR2 is SVGAGI (reference sequence). The CDR3 covers 16 residues. CDR3 in DNA: TGTGCCAGCAGCCCCACAGGGCGAGGCTTCTACAATGAGCGGTTCTTC. Translated, it gives CASSPTGRGFYNERFF.

The table lists this clonotype with many counts. This rearrangement joins TRBV28 to TRBJ2-3; D is undetermined. Germline-derived CDR1 and CDR2 are MDHEN and SYDVKM. Trimming shortened V by 6 bases and J by 2 bases, and 24 bases separated the two germline ends. The CDR3 runs to 18 residues. For the CDR3, the DNA is TGTGCCAGCAGCCGCAGTGTGGGCCTCGCGGCCGACACAGATACGCAGTATTTT. Protein: CASSRSVGLAADTDTQYF.

Many counts were recorded for this clonotype. V gene TRBV19 combines with J gene TRBJ2-4, with 9 positions matching TRBD2. The CDR3 has 15 amino acids. Trimming at V came to 7 bases and at J to 5 bases, leaving 9 bases not matched to a gene. Germline V gives CDR1 LNHDA, CDR2 SQIVND (reference sequence). CDR3 in DNA: TGTGCCAGTAAGAATCCGGGACTAGCTCAAAACATTCAGTACTTC. Amino acids: CASKNPGLAQNIQYF.

This clonotype was picked up many times. The chain couples TRBV6-5 to TRBJ2-3; D possibly uses TRBD1 or TRBD2 (5 bases each). The germline CDR1 and CDR2 sequences are MNHEY and SVGAGI. The CDR3 runs to 11 residues. CDR3 region: CSGTATDTQYF. CDR3 DNA sequence: TGTTCTGGGACGGCCACAGATACGCAGTATTTT.

In this sample, this clonotype turned up many times. The CDR3 reads CASKAQQGNQPQHF. In nucleotides, the CDR3 is TGTGCCAGCAAGGCACAGCAGGGCAATCAGCCCCAGCATTTT. The chain employs TRBV27 and TRBJ1-5; D remains unclear. Trimming pared 7 bases from V and 2 bases from J, leaving 12 bases between. CDR1 MNHEY and CDR2 SMNVEV come from the germline V gene (reference sequence). The CDR3 is 14 residues long.

This clonotype showed up many times. The chain joins TRBV4-1 to TRBJ1-2; D may be TRBD1 (5 bases). The V and J ends lost 4 bases and 8 bases respectively, with 14 bases between them. Germline CDR1 and CDR2: MGHRA and YSYEKL. This CDR3 has 13 residues. In nucleotides, the CDR3 is TGCGCCAGCAGCCCCAGACAGTACGTCGGCTACACCTTC. Residues: CASSPRQYVGYTF.

The sample holds many counts of this clonotype. The rearrangement uses TRBV7-8 and TRBJ2-3; D is perhaps TRBD1 (6 bases). Trimming removed 0 bases from V and 3 bases from J, with 7 bases in between. Germline V gene sequence: CDR1 SGHVS, CDR2 FQNEAQ. This CDR3 is 14 amino acids long. The CDR3 DNA is TGTGCCAGCAGCTTAGCAACAGGGACAGATACGCAGTATTTT. Its translation: CASSLATGTDTQYF.

In this sample, this clonotype turned up many times. The V call is TRBV18, the J call TRBJ2-7; 8 positions match TRBD1. This CDR3 is built from 14 residues. Germline loops: CDR1 KGHSH, CDR2 LQKENI. Losses at the gene ends were 2 bases for V and 6 bases for J; bases not matched to a gene: 6. The CDR3 sequence: CASSPSPGGFEQYF. For the CDR3, the DNA is TGTGCCAGCTCACCAAGTCCAGGGGGCTTCGAGCAGTACTTC.

At least ten counts were recorded for this clonotype. The chain joins TRBV5-1 to TRBJ2-7; 8 positions agree with TRBD2. CDR1 and CDR2 (germline): SGHRS, YFSETQ. The CDR3 length is 15 residues. The V segment lost 0 bases and the J segment 6 bases; nucleotides outside the gene matches: 8. The CDR3 nucleotides read TGCGCCAGCAGCTTGGTTGCGGGGGGAGGTTTCGAGCAGTACTTC. As protein: CASSLVAGGGFEQYF.

This clonotype was counted ten times or more. The chain combines TRBV7-9 with TRBJ2-4; 7 bases fit TRBD1. Per germline, CDR1 SEHNR and CDR2 FQNEAQ (reference sequence). This CDR3 is 16 amino acids long. Trimming cost V 3 bases and J 2 bases; bases outside gene matches: 7. The CDR3 spells CASSFAGTASKNIQYF. In DNA, the CDR3 is TGTGCCAGCAGCTTCGCCGGGACAGCTTCCAAAAACATTCAGTACTTC.

In this sample, this clonotype turned up many times. The CDR3 DNA follows: TGCAGCGTTCAGACAGGAAGCAATCAGCCCCAGCATTTT. Protein sequence: CSVQTGSNQPQHF. This chain uses TRBV29-1 with TRBJ1-5; D may be TRBD1 (6 bases). Looked up from germline, CDR1 is SQVTM and CDR2 is ANQGSEA. This CDR3 spans 13 amino acids. Trimming stripped 5 bases from V and 1 base from J, with 9 bases between.

This clonotype was picked up many times. The V and J genes are TRBV18 and TRBJ2-1; D is ambiguous. CDR1 and CDR2 from the germline V gene are KGHSH and LQKENI. With 0 bases removed from V and 8 bases from J, the gap between germline ends came to 14 bases. This CDR3 is built from 15 residues. The CDR3 here is CASSPPHGSGDEQFF. In DNA, the CDR3 is TGTGCCAGCTCACCACCACACGGGTCTGGCGATGAGCAGTTCTTC.

In this sample, this clonotype turned up many times. The chain links TRBV11-2 to TRBJ2-5; D may be TRBD2 (6 bases). Germline V gene sequence: CDR1 SGHAT, CDR2 FQNNGV. The V end was cut by 5 bases, the J end by 5 bases, with 12 bases between. The length of the CDR3 is 13 residues. The CDR3 loop reads CASSLGSGETQYF. CDR3 nucleotides: TGTGCCAGCAGCCTCGGGAGTGGGGAGACCCAGTACTTC.